This TCR beta chain is from a study of T cell responses to AZD1222 COVID-19 vaccine. Measured with immunoSEQ multiplex PCR; TCRdb has only the in-frame clones, and not every one. The repertoire includes 80,000 to 100,000 clones, more than 70% of them detected once, and about 6% sits in the top ten. Germline CDR1 and CDR2: MNHEY and SVGAGI. The germline V and J ends were trimmed by 0 bases and 0 bases, with 9 bases remaining between them. The CDR3 contains 16 residues. Sequences were derived from peripheral blood, sampled 28 days after the second AZD1222 dose. J is TRBJ1-3 and V is TRBV6-5; D unresolved. The origin of this receptor is an adult who received the AZD1222 COVID-19 vaccine. The CDR3 sequence: CASSYSNGDSGNTIYF. The DNA for the CDR3 is TGTGCCAGCAGTTACTCGAATGGCGACTCTGGAAACACCATATATTTT.